This entry is about one T cell receptor (beta chain). This sample stems from a study of identical twins. The V end lost 4 bases, the J end lost 3 bases, and 13 bases lay between the germline ends. The germline V gene encodes CDR1 MDHEN and CDR2 SYDVKM. CDR3 length: 14 residues. TCRdb independently ran MiXCR on the 5' RACE reads; one entry per CDR3 protein. The repertoire holds hundreds of thousands of distinct CDR3 sequences, with 7.5% as singletons. The same sample was also used in a study of yellow fever vaccine responses in identical twins.

J is TRBJ2-7 and V is TRBV28, with a possible D match to TRBD1 (5 bases). Sequences were obtained from memory (CD45RO+) T cells sorted from blood. This clonotype originated in a woman under 30 in good health. CDR3 nucleotide sequence: TGTGCCAGCAGTTCGGCAGGGTGGTTCTACGAGCAGTACTTC. Translated: CASSSAGWFYEQYF.